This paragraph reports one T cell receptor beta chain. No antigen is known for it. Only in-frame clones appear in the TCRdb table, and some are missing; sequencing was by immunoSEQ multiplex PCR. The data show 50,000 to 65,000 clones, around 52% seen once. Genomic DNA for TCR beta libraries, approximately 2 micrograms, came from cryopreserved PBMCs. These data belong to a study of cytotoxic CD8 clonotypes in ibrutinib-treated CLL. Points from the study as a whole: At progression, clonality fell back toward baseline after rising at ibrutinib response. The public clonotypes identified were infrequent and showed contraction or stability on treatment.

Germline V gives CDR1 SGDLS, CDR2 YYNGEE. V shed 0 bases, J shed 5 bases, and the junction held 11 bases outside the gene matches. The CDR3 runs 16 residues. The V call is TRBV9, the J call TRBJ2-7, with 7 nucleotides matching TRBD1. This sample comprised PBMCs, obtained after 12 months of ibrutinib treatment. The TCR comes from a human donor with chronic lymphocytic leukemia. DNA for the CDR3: TGTGCCAGCAGCGTAGATGTCGGGACAAGGGGGCACGAGCAGTACTTC. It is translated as CASSVDVGTRGHEQYF.